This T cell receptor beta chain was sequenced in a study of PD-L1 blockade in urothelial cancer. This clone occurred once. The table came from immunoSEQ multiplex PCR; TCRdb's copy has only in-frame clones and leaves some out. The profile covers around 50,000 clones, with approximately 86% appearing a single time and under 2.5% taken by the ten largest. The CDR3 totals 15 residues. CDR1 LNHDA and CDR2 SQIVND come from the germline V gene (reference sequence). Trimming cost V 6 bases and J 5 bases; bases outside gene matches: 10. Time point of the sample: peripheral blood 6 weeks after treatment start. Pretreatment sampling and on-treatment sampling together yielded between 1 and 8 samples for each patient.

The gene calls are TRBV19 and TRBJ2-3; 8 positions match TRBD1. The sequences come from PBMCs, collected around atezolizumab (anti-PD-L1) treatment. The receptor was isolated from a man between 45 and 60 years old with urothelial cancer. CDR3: CASRVDRGPGDTQYF. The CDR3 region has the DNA TGTGCCAGTAGGGTCGACAGGGGTCCCGGAGATACGCAGTATTTT.